This TCR beta chain was sequenced in a study of T cell responses to AZD1222 COVID-19 vaccine (dated by TCRdb to about 2021). Background for the entire study: AZD1222 recipients whose second dose came at about 4 weeks and those whose second dose came at about 12 weeks were combined into one group, since spike-specific TCR depth and breadth did not differ between the two schedules. TCR sequencing covered fewer than 250 trial participants: 207 given two doses of AZD1222 and about 26 given two doses of MenACWY control vaccine. Enrollment into the trials was organized by age into subgroups of 18-55, 56-69 and 70-plus years, and those subgroups contained roughly 150, 30 and 60 TCR-sequenced participants, respectively. The research as a whole found: After two AZD1222 doses, spike-specific TCR breadth and depth were significantly higher than at day 0 and than in MenACWY recipients. Because no day 14 peak-response samples were available, repertoires were characterized only after the peak T cell response. The 56-69-year group was small, and its depth increase did not reach significance, likely because of low power. Epitopes outside the regions mutated in the B.1.351 and B.1.1.7 variants were reportedly recognized by nearly half of the unique spike-specific TCRs. Conclusions about previously exposed vaccinees were limited because only a handful of AZD1222 recipients were SARS-CoV-2 seropositive at baseline. Participants were mostly white British and included more females than males, and it was suggested by the authors that clonal diversity may have been underestimated. CD4 TCRs associated with the vaccine covered the entire spike protein, and the dominant responses were in regions 160-218 and 743-854.

Comment on this clone: Its cognate antigen has yet to be identified. No base-level quality is on record; no much larger clone is a single base apart.

Reading the label with the study, this specimen's time point is: baseline before first vaccination. Vaccinee samples came from UK trials COV001 and COV002, including a single-blind randomized controlled phase 2/3 trial of AZD1222 (ChAdOx1 nCoV-19) in healthy adults. For TCRbeta chain sequencing, PBMC samples were collected from trial participants at day 0 and at day 28 after the second dose. CDR1 and CDR2, per the germline V gene (reference sequence), are LNHNV and YYDKDF. Between the V and J ends, shortened by 0 bases and 7 bases respectively, the junction contains 13 bases. The CDR3 runs 14 residues from the cysteine to the phenylalanine. Just the 42-base CDR3 DNA is kept, in frame starting at base 1. The CDR3 regions of human TCRbeta chains were analyzed by immunosequencing. On the authors' methods: Repertoire TCRs were matched against a reference library of SARS-CoV-2-specific TCRs generated with the MIRA antigen-specificity platform. Breadth was defined as the fraction of unique TCRs that were SARS-CoV-2-associated, and depth was defined as the fraction of total T cells that were SARS-CoV-2-associated. Using the MIRA data, each spike-specific TCR was assigned both to the spike region to which the TCR was reactive and to a CD4 or CD8 class. Log10-transformed breadth and depth values were compared by one-way ANOVA with Sidak's multiple comparisons tests. The table comes from immuneACCESS by way of TCRdb, which keeps in-frame sequences with V and J called. Part of the clones is missing from these tables; in studies checked, under half for an unresolved V gene and the rest for unknown reasons. V, J and clone size were drawn from that table, and D and trimming were deduced from the DNA. This sample gives approximately 140,000 clones in total; more than 85% of them show up just once. The ten largest clonotypes hold 5% to 6.5% of the sample.

Here the sequenced sample was peripheral blood, taken on day 0 of AZD1222 vaccination. The clonotype originates from an adult in good health. The V gene is TRBV15 and the J gene is TRBJ2-7; the D gene is not confidently resolved. The CDR3 is CATSRDEPTGEQYF. The DNA reads as follows: TGTGCCACCAGCAGAGATGAACCCACCGGAGAGCAGTACTTC.